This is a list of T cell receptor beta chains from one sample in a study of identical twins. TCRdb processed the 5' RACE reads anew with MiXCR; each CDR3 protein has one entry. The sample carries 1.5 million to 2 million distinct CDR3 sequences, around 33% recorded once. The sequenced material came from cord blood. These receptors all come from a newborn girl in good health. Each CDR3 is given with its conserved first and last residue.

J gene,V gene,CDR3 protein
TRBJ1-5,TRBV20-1,CSARDLRGGQPQHF
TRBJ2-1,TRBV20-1,CSASGGRLWNEQFF
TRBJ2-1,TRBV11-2,CASSLDRTSGQFF
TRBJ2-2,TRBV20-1,CSATRLAGNTGELFF
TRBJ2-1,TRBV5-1,CASSLGLAGAGAYNEQFF
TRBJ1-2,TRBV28,CASSPDRFGYTF
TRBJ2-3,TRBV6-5,CASSSWTGTGGTDTQYF
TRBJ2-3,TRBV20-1,CSASKEVTDTQYF
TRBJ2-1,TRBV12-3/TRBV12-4,CASGSGLAAGSYNEQFF
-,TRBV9,CASSVVSGGYNEQYF
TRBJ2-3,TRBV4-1,CASSQGLVPQNTQYF
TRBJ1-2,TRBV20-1,CSARQGAVGYTF
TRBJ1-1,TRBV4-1,CASSRGTGRKMNTEAFF
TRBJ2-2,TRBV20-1,CSARRNGELFF
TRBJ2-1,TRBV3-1,CASRSSTGYNEQFF
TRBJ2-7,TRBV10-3,CAIRGASYEQYF
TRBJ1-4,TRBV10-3,CAISSATNEKLFF
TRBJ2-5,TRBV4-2,CASSQPSGTSGHSEQYF
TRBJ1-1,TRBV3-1,CASSQDRGEEAFF
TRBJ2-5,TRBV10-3,CAISGASIGGTQYF
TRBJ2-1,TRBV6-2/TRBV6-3,CASSYWDYTNNEQFF
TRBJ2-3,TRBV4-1,CASSPRPATDTQYF
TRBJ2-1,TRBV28,CASSTPCGRARGYNEQFF
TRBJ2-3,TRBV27,CASSSETDTQYF
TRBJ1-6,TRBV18,CASSPGPGAPLHF